This T cell receptor beta chain stems from a study of response to subunit inactivated influenza vaccine. Study-wide points: A suggestion made by the authors is that each seasonal influenza vaccination recruits few new T cells.

TCRdb independently ran MiXCR on the RT-PCR reads; one entry per CDR3 protein. The table shows some 640,000 distinct CDR3 sequences, with 14% occurring only once. A few counts support this clonotype. Its matching antigen is unknown. Specimen: PBMCs from blood, collected approximately 15 days before vaccination. This sequence originates from a man in his fifties who received an inactivated influenza vaccine.

The DNA for the CDR3 is TGCGCCAGCAGCTCATCGACAGGGATCTATGGCTACACCTTC. It specifies CASSSSTGIYGYTF. The V gene is TRBV5-1, the J gene TRBJ1-2; 7 bases are shared with TRBD1. V shed 3 bases and J 4 bases; nucleotides not matched to a gene: 6. This CDR3 is built from 14 residues. The germline V gene encodes CDR1 SGHRS and CDR2 YFSETQ.